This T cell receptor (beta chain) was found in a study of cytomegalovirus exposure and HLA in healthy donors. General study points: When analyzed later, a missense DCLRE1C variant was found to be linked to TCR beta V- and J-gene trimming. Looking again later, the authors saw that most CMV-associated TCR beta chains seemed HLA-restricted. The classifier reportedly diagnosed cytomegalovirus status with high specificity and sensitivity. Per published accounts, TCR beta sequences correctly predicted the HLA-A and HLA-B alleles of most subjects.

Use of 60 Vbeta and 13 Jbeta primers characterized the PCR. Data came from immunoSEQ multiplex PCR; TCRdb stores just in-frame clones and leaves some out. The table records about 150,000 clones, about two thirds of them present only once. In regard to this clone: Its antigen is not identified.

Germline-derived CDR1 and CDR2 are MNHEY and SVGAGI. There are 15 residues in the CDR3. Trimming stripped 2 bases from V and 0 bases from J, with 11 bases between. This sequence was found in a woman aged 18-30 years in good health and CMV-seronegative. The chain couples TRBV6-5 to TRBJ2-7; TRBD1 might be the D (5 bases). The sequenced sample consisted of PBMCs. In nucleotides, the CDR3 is TGTGCCAGCAGTTACGTGGACATCGACTCCTACGAGCAGTACTTC. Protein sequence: CASSYVDIDSYEQYF.